This T cell receptor beta chain was documented in a study of T cell clonotyping in hematopoietic cell transplantation. Study as a whole: Recipients' pretransplant samples followed cytoreduction.

The protocol was immunoSEQ multiplex PCR, while the TCRdb copy is restricted to in-frame clones and leaves out a portion. The sample has some 26,000 clones; roughly 85% are singletons. Trimming cost V 6 bases and J 5 bases, with 13 bases left between them. This CDR3 has 12 residues. CDR1 SQVTM and CDR2 ANQGSEA come from the germline V gene. Time point indicated: recipient sample about 28 days before transplant, after cytoreduction. With respect to this clone: Its antigen is unknown.

Whole-study findings and limits: No sorting was done, leaving CD4 and CD8 contributions mixed. Recipient TCR diversity dropped after transplant; expanded clonotypes rose from day 30 to 180. Broader posttransplant TCR repertoire diversity was predicted by graft donor and pretransplant recipient Inverse Simpson Index values.

This receptor was taken from a man in his forties with acute myeloid leukemia. Some clones in this sample may be carry-over from other donors' samples. The chain links TRBV29-1 to TRBJ2-5; possible D gene TRBD2, 6 bases. Sequenced material: peripheral blood mononuclear cells, taken before stem cell transplant. Here the CDR3 DNA reads TGCAGCGTACTAGCCGGCGGGGAGACCCAGTACTTC. This translates into CSVLAGGETQYF.